This passage covers 23 T cell receptor beta chains from one sample sequenced in a study of shared clonotypes between healthy human individuals. TCRdb keeps only in-frame clones here, not all; method: immunoSEQ multiplex PCR. Among more than 2 million clones, around 95% were seen once, and the ten largest hold more than 0.1%. Sequenced: naive CD4+ T cells sorted from blood. The subset: CD45RA+ positively selected. The receptors originated from a young man in good health.

The rearrangement links TRBV7-9 to TRBJ2-7, with TRBD2 matching 11 bases. CDR1 SEHNR and CDR2 FQNEAQ come from the germline V gene (reference sequence). This CDR3 has 18 amino acids. The J segment lost 3 bases and the V segment lost 8 bases, leaving 18 bases of the junction unmatched. The CDR3 reads CASGRGLLAGEDRYEQYF. CDR3 nucleotide sequence: TGTGCCAGCGGTAGGGGGCTACTAGCGGGGGAAGATCGCTACGAGCAGTACTTC.

About this clone: Different DNA sequences within this sample yield the same CDR3. The CDR3 spells CASSYSSDTQYF. Written as DNA, the CDR3 is TGTGCCAGCAGTTACAGCTCAGATACGCAGTATTTT. This rearrangement joins TRBV6-6 to TRBJ2-3; D unclear. V was pared by 2 bases and J by 4 bases, with 4 bases between. The V gene's germline CDR1 is MNHNY and CDR2 SVGAGI (reference sequence). The CDR3 sequence is 12 residues long.

The chain employs TRBV5-1 and TRBJ2-5; TRBD2 is a possible D gene (7 bases). The CDR3 has 15 residues. Per the germline V gene, CDR1 is SGHRS and CDR2 is YFSETQ. Trimming left V 5 bases short and J 5 bases short, with 19 bases between. CDR3: CASRRGGSTSETQYF. In DNA, the CDR3 is TGCGCCAGCAGAAGGGGGGGCTCAACGTCGGAGACCCAGTACTTC.

This chain uses TRBV4-1 with TRBJ1-2, with D possibly TRBD1 on 6 matching bases. This CDR3 region has 15 residues. CDR1 and CDR2 from the germline V gene are MGHRA and YSYEKL. V dropped 4 bases and J dropped 8 bases, with 20 bases sitting between them. Here the CDR3 reads CASSLWTVPGLGYTF. In nucleotides, the CDR3 is TGCGCCAGCAGCCTTTGGACAGTGCCTGGACTCGGCTACACCTTC.

In this sample, this clone turned up once. The J gene is TRBJ1-1, the V gene TRBV6-1, with a tentative D call TRBD1 (6 bases). The ends were cut back, 10 bases at V and 5 bases at J, with 20 bases in the middle. Germline V CDR1 and CDR2: MNHNS, SASEGT. The CDR3 loop spans 14 amino acids. The chain's CDR3 is CATGPQTGSTEAFF. The CDR3 DNA follows: TGTGCCACCGGGCCCCAAACAGGGTCTACTGAAGCTTTCTTT.

V and J are TRBV27 and TRBJ1-1; TRBD1 aligns across 7 bases. J was trimmed by 2 bases and V by 5 bases; bases with no gene match: 5. The CDR3 runs to 14 residues. Germline CDR1 and CDR2: MNHEY and SMNVEV (reference sequence). The DNA of the CDR3 is TGTGCCAGCAGTAAAGACAGGGTTAACACTGAAGCTTTCTTT. As protein: CASSKDRVNTEAFF.

As to this clone: Other DNA sequences from this sample encode an identical CDR3 as well. This rearrangement joins TRBV9 to TRBJ2-7, with D possibly called TRBD1 or TRBD2 (5 bases each). The CDR3 is made up of 13 amino acids. V was shortened by 4 bases and J by 4 bases, with 12 bases between the two germline ends. The germline gives CDR1 SGDLS, CDR2 YYNGEE. The CDR3 spells CASSTGPSYEQYF. For the CDR3, the DNA is TGTGCCAGCAGCACGGGGCCCTCGTACGAGCAGTACTTC.

This chain joins TRBV18 and TRBJ2-1; D not resolved. The germline V gene has CDR1 KGHSH and CDR2 LQKENI. V gave up 2 bases and J gave up 7 bases, with 9 bases separating them. This CDR3 has 13 amino acids. CDR3 sequence (DNA): TGTGCCAGCTCACCATTCACCGGGAATGAGCAGTTCTTC. It yields the protein CASSPFTGNEQFF.

Turning to this clone: This CDR3 is also generated by other DNA sequences in the sample. The V gene is TRBV5-1, the J gene TRBJ2-7, with 8 bases identical to TRBD2. The CDR3 totals 13 residues. The V gene's germline CDR1 is SGHRS and CDR2 YFSETQ. V shed 4 bases and J 2 bases; nucleotides not matched to a gene: 2. CDR3 region: CASSPGLAYEQYF. CDR3 DNA sequence: TGCGCCAGCAGCCCGGGACTAGCCTACGAGCAGTACTTC.

The V gene is TRBV7-8, the J gene TRBJ1-2, with a possible D match to TRBD1 (6 bases). Trimming stripped 1 base from V and 4 bases from J, with 13 bases between. The CDR3 is 15 amino acids. Germline loops: CDR1 SGHVS, CDR2 FQNEAQ. The CDR3 spells CASSLVRGAGYGYTF. DNA of the CDR3: TGTGCCAGCAGCTTAGTAAGGGGGGCTGGCTATGGCTACACCTTC. Complete variable domain (other parts from reference TRBV7-8 and TRBJ1-2): GAGVSQSPRYKVAKRGQDVALRCDPISGHVSLFWYQQALGQGPEFLTYFQNEAQLDKSGLPSDRFFAERPEGSVSTLKIQRTQQEDSAVYLCASSLVRGAGYGYTFGSGTRLTVV.

The gene calls are TRBV5-1 and TRBJ2-7, with 9 bases lining up with TRBD2. The CDR3 spans 14 residues. Unmatched junction bases numbered 3, after V lost 4 bases and J lost 1 base. Per germline, CDR1 SGHRS and CDR2 YFSETQ. The CDR3 DNA reads as TGCGCCAGCAGCGTAGCGGGAGCATCCTACGAGCAGTACTTC. Residues: CASSVAGASYEQYF.

This clone came up once. J is TRBJ2-1 and V is TRBV2, with D tentatively TRBD1 or TRBD2 (5 bases each). CDR1 is SNHLY and CDR2 is FYNNEI in the germline V gene. V lost 6 bases and J lost 8, with 11 bases in between. The CDR3 has 12 residues. CDR3 loop: CASRGDSDEQFF. The CDR3 DNA reads as TGTGCCAGCAGGGGGGATAGCGATGAGCAGTTCTTC.

This chain uses TRBV11-2 with TRBJ2-6; TRBD2 matches 7 bases. Trimming cost V 5 bases and J 0 bases; bases outside gene matches: 7. Germline V gene lookup returns CDR1 SGHAT and CDR2 FQNNGV. The CDR3 totals 17 residues. CDR3 loop: CASSLTGGSSGANVLTF. DNA of the CDR3: TGTGCCAGCAGCCTAACCGGGGGGAGCTCTGGGGCCAACGTCCTGACTTTC.

CDR3 sequence reads: CASSQGAAGNTIYF. CDR3 sequence (DNA): TGCGCCAGCAGCCAAGGGGCGGCTGGAAACACCATATATTTT. The chain couples TRBV4-1 to TRBJ1-3; no clear D. The germline CDR1 and CDR2 sequences are MGHRA and YSYEKL. The CDR3 is 14 amino acids. The V end lost 1 base, the J end lost 2 bases, and 6 bases lay between the germline ends.

J is TRBJ2-1 and V is TRBV7-2, with D possibly matching TRBD1 (5 bases). V was shortened by 7 bases and J by 6 bases, with 10 bases between the two germline ends. The CDR3 loop spans 12 amino acids. Germline CDR1 SGHTA, CDR2 FQGNSA. CDR3 in DNA: TGTGCCAGCACCAAGGACACCAATGAGCAGTTCTTC. It is translated as CASTKDTNEQFF.

The chain uses TRBV5-6 and TRBJ1-5; possible D gene TRBD1, 5 bases. The CDR3 totals 14 residues. Trimming removed 2 bases at V and 6 bases at J, with 12 bases between. Germline CDR1 reads SGHDT; CDR2 reads YYEEEE. CDR3 nucleotides: TGTGCCAGCAGCTTTAGGGGCGGGGGTCAGCCCCAGCATTTT. Amino acid sequence: CASSFRGGGQPQHF.

This rearrangement joins TRBV28 to TRBJ1-1, with D unresolved. CDR1 MDHEN and CDR2 SYDVKM come from the germline V gene. Trimming took 1 base from V and 4 from J, leaving 10 bases between them. The CDR3 length is 14 residues. The CDR3: CASSLFDLGTEAFF. In DNA form, the CDR3 reads TGTGCCAGCAGTTTATTCGACCTGGGCACTGAAGCTTTCTTT.

The CDR3 region is CSVDEFWGPRPGTQYF. CDR3 bases: TGCAGCGTTGATGAGTTTTGGGGCCCCCGCCCTGGTACGCAGTATTTT. The chain couples TRBV29-1 to TRBJ2-3; the D gene is possibly TRBD1 (5 bases). Germline values: CDR1 SQVTM, CDR2 ANQGSEA. This CDR3 contains 16 residues. V was cut by 3 bases and J by 8 bases, with 24 bases left in between.

The chain uses TRBV9 and TRBJ2-2; D remains unclear. CDR1 is SGDLS, CDR2 YYNGEE, per germline. V dropped 0 bases and J dropped 1 base, with 16 bases sitting between them. The CDR3 length is 18 residues. The CDR3 region has the DNA TGTGCCAGCAGCGTAGCTCATAATGGAGTATTGAACACCGGGGAGCTGTTTTTT. It translates to CASSVAHNGVLNTGELFF.

V and J are TRBV21-1 and TRBJ2-7; the table's TRBD1 call for D was not verified on the DNA. TRBV21-1 is described as a pseudogene. The CDR3 length is 16 residues. The CDR3 sequence: CASSKDRDASSYEQYF. CDR3 sequence (DNA): TGTGCCAGCAGCAAAGACAGGGACGCTAGCTCCTACGAGCAGTACTTC.

The chain links TRBV6-1 to TRBJ1-5, with D uncertain. Germline assignment: CDR1 MNHNS and CDR2 SASEGT. Between the trimmed V and J ends, which lost 8 bases and 3 bases, there was a span of 17 bases. CDR3 length: 15 amino acids. CDR3: CASRPWTDHNQPQHF. CDR3 DNA: TGTGCCAGCCGCCCCTGGACCGACCACAATCAGCCCCAGCATTTT.

As regards this clone: Within the sample, other DNA sequences also encode this same CDR3. V is TRBV5-1 and J is TRBJ2-7; 9 bases fit TRBD1. The CDR3 is 14 residues long. The junction had 4 bases not matched to a gene; V was cut back by 3 bases and J by 3 bases. Germline lookup yields CDR1 SGHRS and CDR2 YFSETQ. Here the CDR3 DNA reads TGCGCCAGCAGCTCGCCGGGACAGGGCTACGAGCAGTACTTC. It encodes CASSSPGQGYEQYF.

This clone is a singleton in its sample. V usage is TRBV5-1 and J usage is TRBJ2-3, with a weak D call TRBD2 (6 bases). The CDR3 extends over 15 amino acids. Germline assignment: CDR1 SGHRS and CDR2 YFSETQ. V was shortened by 5 bases and J by 3 bases, with 16 bases between the two germline ends. CDR3 sequence: CASRFGTGVTDTQYF. CDR3 DNA sequence: TGCGCCAGCAGATTTGGGACGGGGGTGACAGATACGCAGTATTTT. Using reference TRBV5-1 and TRBJ2-3 for the parts outside the CDR3, the full variable domain is KAGVTQTPRYLIKTRGQQVTLSCSPISGHRSVSWYQQTPGQGLQFLFEYFSETQRNKGNFPGRFSGRQFSNSRSEMNVSTLELGDSALYLCASRFGTGVTDTQYFGPGTRLTVL.